These 20 T cell receptor beta chains were sequenced from one sample in a study of OX40 agonist ivuxolimab in advanced cancers. Here immunoSEQ multiplex PCR was the method, and the copy in TCRdb shows in-frame clones only, minus some. This sample has about 80,000 clones; about nine tenths occur once, and the top ten carry roughly 0.3%. The sequences come from CD4+ or CD8+ T cells sorted from blood, collected in a trial of the OX40 agonist ivuxolimab. The origin of the receptors is an adult with an advanced solid tumor such as melanoma, head and neck, liver or kidney cancer.

The CDR3 loop is CASRRDRANYGYTF. The CDR3 bases are TGTGCCAGCAGGAGGGACAGAGCTAACTATGGCTACACCTTC. The genes are TRBV6-5 and TRBJ1-2; 7 bases align to TRBD1. Losses at the gene ends were 6 bases for V and 0 bases for J; bases not matched to a gene: 4. This CDR3 spans 14 amino acids. Germline CDR1 is MNHEY and CDR2 is SVGAGI.

This chain joins TRBV5-6 and TRBJ1-1; no clear D. The CDR3 has 16 amino acids. The germline V and J ends were trimmed by 0 bases and 1 base, with 13 bases remaining between them. Germline loops: CDR1 SGHDT, CDR2 YYEEEE. This CDR3 is CASSLDFRLGNTEAFF. The CDR3 DNA sequence: TGTGCCAGCAGCTTGGATTTCCGACTCGGGAACACTGAAGCTTTCTTT.

J is TRBJ2-5 and V is TRBV2; TRBD1 might be the D (5 bases). Germline assignment: CDR1 SNHLY and CDR2 FYNNEI. V was cut by 6 bases and J by 12 bases, with 14 bases left in between. The CDR3 contains 11 residues. CDR3 nucleotides: TGTGCCAGCAGATCTTTAGGGGTAAAGTACTTC. Translation gives CASRSLGVKYF.

This clone is a singleton in its sample. The chain is built from TRBV7-8 and TRBJ1-1; weak D call: TRBD1 (6 bases). The CDR3 totals 15 residues. Trimming cost V 4 bases and J 5 bases, with 17 bases left between them. Germline V gene sequence: CDR1 SGHVS, CDR2 FQNEAQ. The CDR3 region has the DNA TGTGCCAGCAGCTCCGGAGGGGGACGGTGGACTGAAGCTTTCTTT. Translated: CASSSGGGRWTEAFF.

This clone was recorded once. The V gene is TRBV20-1, the J gene TRBJ2-1; no clear D gene. V lost 6 bases, J lost 7 bases, and 7 bases lay in between. CDR1 is DFQATT, CDR2 SNEGSKA, per germline (reference sequence). This CDR3 has 10 amino acids. The CDR3: CSAQRNEQFF. The CDR3 nucleotides are TGCAGTGCGCAGAGGAATGAGCAGTTCTTC.

The rearrangement joins TRBV9 to TRBJ2-2; D is possibly TRBD1 or TRBD2 (6 bases each). This CDR3 has 15 residues. Trimming left V 6 bases short and J 0 bases short, with 12 bases between. In germline, CDR1 is SGDLS, CDR2 YYNGEE. In DNA form, the CDR3 reads TGTGCCAGCACAGCCGGGGGCACGAACACCGGGGAGCTGTTTTTT. This translates into CASTAGGTNTGELFF.

The chain is built from TRBV10-3 and TRBJ1-5; 7 bases map to TRBD1. This CDR3 is built from 13 residues. The V and J ends lost 10 bases and 4 bases, in that order; junction bases with no gene match: 7. The V gene's germline CDR1 is ENHRY and CDR2 SYGVKD. As DNA, the CDR3 is TGTGCCACGGGGGAGGGGGCGAATCAGCCCCAGCATTTT. It encodes CATGEGANQPQHF.

The chain links TRBV11-3 to TRBJ1-3; the D is unclear. This CDR3 contains 13 residues. V lost 4 bases, J lost 4 bases, and 8 bases lay in between. The germline V gene encodes CDR1 SGHNT and CDR2 YENEEA. The CDR3 DNA reads as TGTGCCAGCAGCTCCGGAAGCGGAAACACCATATATTTT. As protein: CASSSGSGNTIYF.

The chain has TRBV18 and TRBJ2-5; 7 nucleotides line up with TRBD1. The CDR3 spans 15 residues. The germline gives CDR1 KGHSH, CDR2 LQKENI. The junction had 9 bases not matched to a gene; V was cut back by 4 bases and J by 4 bases. This CDR3 reads CASSQVGGDGETQYF. The DNA of the CDR3 is TGTGCCAGCTCACAGGTAGGGGGCGACGGAGAGACCCAGTACTTC.

This rearrangement joins TRBV6-6 to TRBJ2-7; no clear D. This CDR3 has 13 residues. Germline V gene lookup returns CDR1 MNHNY and CDR2 SVGAGI (reference sequence). V was cut by 6 bases and J by 1 base, with 10 bases left in between. CDR3 sequence: CASSSTRSYEQYF. CDR3 DNA sequence: TGTGCCAGCAGCTCGACACGGTCCTACGAGCAGTACTTC.

The rearrangement joins TRBV30 to TRBJ2-1, with TRBD2 matching 8 bases. V was pared by 2 bases and J by 10 bases, with 10 bases of the junction left unmatched. The germline CDR1 and CDR2 sequences are GTSNPN and SVGIG (reference sequence). The CDR3 runs 14 residues. The CDR3, as DNA: TGTGCCTGGAGTAGCGGGGGAGGCCCACGGGAGCAGTTCTTC. Protein sequence: CAWSSGGGPREQFF.

In this sample, this clone turned up once. This CDR3 reads CAWNRVEGEQYF. The DNA for the CDR3 is TGTGCCTGGAACAGGGTAGAAGGCGAGCAGTACTTC. This chain connects TRBV30 to TRBJ2-7, with D possibly TRBD1 on 6 matching bases. Germline-derived CDR1 and CDR2 are GTSNPN and SVGIG (reference sequence). V lost 4 bases to trimming and J lost 6 bases, with 13 bases between them. There are 12 residues in the CDR3.

The V and J genes are TRBV12-2 and TRBJ1-2; TRBD1 was called by the table and not checked on the DNA. TRBV12-2 is shown as a pseudogene. CDR3 length equals 15 residues. CDR3 amino acids: CASRLPSTGNYGYTF. The CDR3 DNA sequence: TGTGCAAGTCGCCTCCCATCGACAGGGAACTATGGCTACACCTTC.

The chain is built from TRBV2 and TRBJ1-3; D uncertain. There are 13 residues in the CDR3. The germline CDR1 and CDR2 sequences are SNHLY and FYNNEI. V lost 3 bases and J lost 7, with 10 bases in between. In nucleotides, the CDR3 is TGTGCCAGCAGTGACGAGAGGCTGAACACCATATATTTT. Translated, it gives CASSDERLNTIYF.

This chain joins TRBV27 and TRBJ1-2, with D possibly TRBD1 on 6 matching bases. Germline V lookup: CDR1 MNHEY, CDR2 SMNVEV (reference sequence). V was trimmed by 7 bases and J by 6 bases, leaving 21 bases between them. The CDR3 consists of 15 residues. The CDR3 here is CASKRNREGNHGYTF. The CDR3, as DNA: TGTGCCAGCAAGCGAAACAGGGAGGGCAACCATGGCTACACCTTC.

The gene calls are TRBV5-1 and TRBJ2-1; 9 bases agree with TRBD1. The V and J ends lost 2 bases and 4 bases, in that order; junction bases with no gene match: 4. The CDR3 totals 15 residues. CDR1 and CDR2 from the germline V gene are SGHRS and YFSETQ. This CDR3 reads CASSFAGQGYNEQFF. As DNA, the CDR3 is TGCGCCAGCAGCTTCGCGGGACAGGGTTACAATGAGCAGTTCTTC.

The genes are TRBV27 and TRBJ1-1, with a weak D call TRBD1 (6 bases). The CDR3 covers 15 residues. Germline V gives CDR1 MNHEY, CDR2 SMNVEV (reference sequence). The germline V and J ends were trimmed by 5 bases and 5 bases, with 18 bases remaining between them. The CDR3 loop is CASSPRRQDGTEAFF. The CDR3 nucleotides are TGTGCCAGCAGTCCTAGGAGACAGGATGGAACTGAAGCTTTCTTT.

V and J are TRBV18 and TRBJ2-5; 9 bases are a match to TRBD1. The CDR3 loop spans 18 amino acids. J was trimmed by 4 bases and V by 0 bases; bases with no gene match: 12. The germline V gene encodes CDR1 KGHSH and CDR2 LQKENI. This chain's CDR3 is CASSPPMAVGQGGETQYF. The CDR3 DNA is TGTGCCAGCTCACCACCTATGGCGGTGGGACAGGGTGGAGAGACCCAGTACTTC.

The chain has TRBV2 and TRBJ1-4; possibly TRBD1 for D (5 bases). Germline V gene sequence: CDR1 SNHLY, CDR2 FYNNEI. Trimming removed 4 bases from V and 8 bases from J, with 14 bases in between. The CDR3 length is 14 residues. The CDR3 nucleotides are TGTGCCAGCAGTGTGGGGGGTATGGGCGAAAAACTGTTTTTT. It is translated as CASSVGGMGEKLFF.

The genes are TRBV9 and TRBJ1-2; D perhaps matches TRBD1 (6 bases). V lost 4 bases, J lost 0 bases, and 13 bases lay in between. This CDR3 region has 15 residues. Germline V lookup: CDR1 SGDLS, CDR2 YYNGEE. CDR3 amino acids: CASSRDTTANYGYTF. CDR3 in DNA: TGTGCCAGCAGCAGGGACACCACAGCTAACTATGGCTACACCTTC.